This TCR beta chain was sequenced for a study of blood T cells in healthy people across ages (dated by TCRdb to between 2014 and 2017). For context, the study as a whole: In model experiments, roughly one uniquely barcoded TCR beta cDNA molecule per two T cells was captured by template switching. Age-related changes in TCR beta repertoire diversity were measured in the study by deep sequencing normalized with unique cDNA molecular identifiers. The donors were divided into four age groups: young (average about 15 years), middle-aged (approximately 39), aged (approximately 64) and long-lived (roughly 82). To avoid experimental bias, donors of different ages were randomly spread across the sequencing lanes. Using the same blood draw, the study looked at two additional independent replicas of 1 million unique cDNA reads for two donors, one aged 18 to 30 and the other aged 80 or older.

Spanning cysteine to phenylalanine, the CDR3 consists of 16 amino acids. Just the 48-base CDR3 DNA is kept, in frame starting at base 1. CDR1 and CDR2 were assigned from the germline V gene as SGDLS and YYNGEE. V is cut by 3 bases and J by 3 bases, and the space between the germline ends is 18 bases. Broader findings and caveats from the paper: As age increased, observed TCR beta diversity per million T cells dropped in a roughly linear way, and a significant reduction was already evident by age 40. Compared with the aged group, the long-lived group had more naive CD4+ T cells, fewer expanded clones and increased TCR diversity, suggesting age selection. Bulk unsorted PBMC profiling prevented conclusive comparison of naive and antigen-experienced compartments. There was a strong correlation between observed TCR beta diversity and the percentage of naive T cells measured by flow cytometry. Estimates of total diversity based on one million sequenced T cells were regarded as lower bounds and as underestimates. Because the CMV infection status of the donors was unknown, age-related changes in expanded clonotypes may potentially have been confounded.

A word on this clonotype: No cognate antigen has been identified for it. Base qualities were left out, and no much larger clone turns up one base away.

Library preparation was by 5' RACE. The data were produced on an Illumina HiSeq 2500. A second PCR of 7 to 11 cycles was performed with a sample-barcoded 5' primer and a J-beta primer mix. A template-switch 5' adaptor carrying 12 random nucleotides introduced a unique molecular identifier onto each TCR beta cDNA molecule. Each sample yielded at least 3 million CDR3-containing paired-end reads. First-strand cDNA was synthesized from all RNA with the Mint cDNA synthesis kit, primed by a TRBC-specific oligonucleotide. All cDNA was treated with uracil-DNA glycosylase and then went through a first 18-cycle PCR with the universal primers M1SS and BC2_uni_R. Per the source publication's procedure: Normalization of each sample was performed by random selection of 1 million high-quality reads, each carrying a distinct molecular identifier. Reads with shared molecular identifiers were discarded instead of being binned into consensus sequences. MiTCR, run with a Q25 quality threshold and the strictest error-elimination algorithm, handled CDR3 identification, clonotype clustering and error correction. A nonparametric unseen species model with Euler transformation was used to estimate lower-bound total TCR beta diversity. TCRdb cleaned the public reads at Q25 with fastp, built clones with MiXCR and kept in-frame beta chains. One record per CDR3 amino acid sequence lists the most common genes and DNA. It is TCRdb's table, rather than the study itself, that gives the V and J calls and clone size. This sample comprises 1.5 million to 2 million distinct CDR3 sequences, 49% of them detected only once. About 2.1% of the sample goes to the ten largest clones.

Donors were about 36 systemically healthy Caucasian individuals from Russia aged roughly 6 to 95 years. Each donor gave roughly 9.5 milliliters of peripheral blood, collected into EDTA-treated Vacutainer tubes. Ficoll-Paque density-gradient centrifugation was used to isolate PBMCs, with at least 7 million obtained per sample. Total RNA was extracted from PBMCs with Trizol reagent, with at least 5 micrograms obtained per sample. For every donor, flow cytometry on a PBMC aliquot measured the percentage of naive CD45RAhigh/CD27high T cells. This sequence originates from a woman between 35 and 50 years old in good health. The rearrangement combines TRBV9 with TRBJ1-1; TRBD1 is possibly the D segment (5 matching bases). Input material: blood. The nucleotides read TGTGCCAGCAGCGCCCGGACCCGGGGGTTCGACACTGAAGCTTTCTTT. This codes for CASSARTRGFDTEAFF.